This paragraph covers one TCR beta chain sequence. RNA was extracted and reverse transcribed into cDNA as the sequencing template. The repertoire was sequenced with immunoSEQ multiplex PCR; TCRdb's copy has only in-frame clones and lacks some. Here the sample spans hundreds of thousands of clones, under 40% being singletons. This record belongs to a study of CD8+ T cells in alopecia areata. Looking at the study overall: By percentage of affected scalp area, the severity of treated patients was scored.

Documented treatment: oral pan-JAK inhibitor, 5-10 mg twice daily. Researchers took lesional scalp punch biopsies and peripheral blood from people who were alopecia areata patients. The length of the CDR3 is 15 residues. With 6 bases removed from V and 0 bases from J, the gap between germline ends came to 15 bases. Germline CDR1 and CDR2: SGHDT and YYEEEE. The sequencing here drew on CD4+ T cells sorted from blood, taken between weeks 30 and 35, from a patient treated with tofacitinib. V usage is TRBV5-6 and J usage is TRBJ1-2; D is undetermined. The sequence came from a human donor with alopecia areata. CDR3 in amino acids: CASISPGRTNYGYTF. The CDR3 DNA reads TGTGCCAGCATCTCCCCCGGCAGGACTAACTATGGCTACACCTTC.